This TCR beta chain was found in a study of blood T cell repertoires in COVID-19. As for the study in general: Sources were T cells, B-cell-depleted T cells, or PBMCs; the material itself was cDNA or gDNA.

A single count supports this clone. From germline, CDR1 is MDHEN and CDR2 SYDVKM. Trimming took 7 bases from V and 3 from J; bases not matched to a gene: 7. The CDR3 runs to 16 residues. Repertoires were generated with immunoSEQ multiplex PCR, while TCRdb's copy carries only in-frame clones and drops some. This table has around 100,000 clones, around nine tenths appearing once. The sample consisted of peripheral blood. This clonotype was sampled from an elderly man with acute or convalescent COVID-19. V and J are TRBV28 and TRBJ2-2; 11 bases align to TRBD1. The CDR3 bases are TGTGCCAGCACCAGGGACAGGGGGGAATACACCGGGGAGCTGTTTTTT. This codes for CASTRDRGEYTGELFF.